This T cell receptor beta chain was captured by sequencing in a study of blood T cell repertoires in COVID-19. Overall study: The United States, Italy and Spain supplied acute and convalescent COVID-19 samples. From T cells, B-cell-depleted T cells, or PBMCs came the material, which was cDNA or gDNA.

Per germline, CDR1 DFQATT and CDR2 SNEGSKA (reference sequence). The CDR3 sequence is 11 residues long. The authors' processing: Reference gene primer amplification yielded estimated nucleated cell counts. Sequencing was performed with immunoSEQ multiplex PCR; in TCRdb, only in-frame clones are kept and a portion is missing. V and J calls and clone size are given by that table; D and trimming were obtained from the DNA. This sample has over 65,000 clones, with roughly 89% found just once. The TCR sequence derives from a man aged 45-65 years with active COVID-19. The gene calls are TRBV20-1 and TRBJ2-1; TRBD2 is a possible D gene (5 bases). Input material: peripheral blood. For the CDR3, the DNA is TGCAGCCCCACTAGTGGCCATGAGCAGTTCTTC. Translated, it gives CSPTSGHEQFF.